Sequencing of this T cell receptor (beta chain) was carried out in a study of T cell responses to AZD1222 COVID-19 vaccine. The V end lost 2 bases, the J end lost 2 bases, and 1 base lay between the germline ends. Germline CDR1 SGDLS, CDR2 YYNGEE. There are 11 residues in the CDR3. Clones were read by immunoSEQ multiplex PCR, and TCRdb kept only the in-frame ones, dropping some. The table lists over 85,000 clones, 87% of them singletons, with approximately 3% in the top ten. The source is an adult in good health. V usage is TRBV9 and J usage is TRBJ1-1; D ambiguous. Specimen: peripheral blood, collected on day 0 of AZD1222 vaccination. CDR3 DNA: TGTGCCAGCAGCGTTAACACTGAAGCTTTCTTT. Amino acids: CASSVNTEAFF.